The entry below gives a single TCR beta chain sequence along with its context. With 60 Vbeta and 13 Jbeta primers, the PCR was carried out. Only in-frame clones appear in the TCRdb table, and some are missing; sequencing was by immunoSEQ multiplex PCR. The data show around 200,000 clones, around 83% seen once. These data belong to a study of cytomegalovirus exposure and HLA in healthy donors. Germline V gene sequence: CDR1 PRHDT, CDR2 FYEKMQ (reference sequence). Trimming took 5 bases from V and 0 from J; bases not matched to a gene: 10. There are 18 residues in the CDR3. Sequenced input: PBMCs. The TCR originated in a girl between 2 and 10 years old in good health and CMV-seropositive. The chain carries TRBV13 and TRBJ2-1; 10 bases fit TRBD1. CDR3 protein: CASSLRGTGVNSYNEQFF. The CDR3 region has the DNA TGTGCCAGCAGCCTTCGGGGGACAGGGGTAAACTCCTACAATGAGCAGTTCTTC.